This is a list of T cell receptor beta chains from one sample in a study of blood T cell repertoires in COVID-19. Repertoires were generated with immunoSEQ multiplex PCR, while TCRdb's copy carries only in-frame clones and drops some. The sample consists of under 20,000 clones, roughly 87% of them appearing once. The specimen was peripheral blood. Source of these receptors: a human donor with active COVID-19. The donor label of this sample is uncertain. The CDR3 runs from the conserved cysteine through the conserved F or W. A D gene is named only where the DNA matches it firmly. Clone sizes are given selectively: once, few, many, or a class where the clone is expanded.

j_call v_call clone_size d_call cdr3_nt cdr3_aa
TRBJ1-3 TRBV9 . . TGTGCCAGCAGCGTAGCTACAGGCTTCTCTGGAAACACCATATATTTT CASSVATGFSGNTIYF
TRBJ2-7 TRBV9 . . TGTGCCAGCAGCCCCCGGCGGGCGCCGGGCGAGCAGTACTTC CASSPRRAPGEQYF
TRBJ2-7 TRBV5-1 few TRBD2 TGCGCCAGCAGCTTGATGACGGGAGGCGAGCAGTACTTC CASSLMTGGEQYF
TRBJ2-7 TRBV11-2 . . TGTGCCAGCAGCTTGGAGGTAACCTACGAGCAGTACTTC CASSLEVTYEQYF
TRBJ2-2 TRBV5-1 . TRBD1 TGCGCCAGCAGCTTCCGGGGACAGGGCTACACCGGGGAGCTGTTTTTT CASSFRGQGYTGELFF
TRBJ2-3 TRBV6-6 . . TGTGCCACGTGCGAAACAGGGGGGGTGGATACGCAGTATTTT CATCETGGVDTQYF
TRBJ1-6 TRBV30 once TRBD1 TGTGCCTGGAGAAGGGACAGGGTGGCACCCCTCCACTTT CAWRRDRVAPLHF
TRBJ1-6 TRBV28 few TRBD1 TGTGCCAGCAGGGAACAGGGGCGCTCACCCCTCCACTTT CASREQGRSPLHF
TRBJ2-1 TRBV6-6 . . TGTGCCAGCAGTTACTCCCAGTGGGAGGGGGGGAATGAGCAGTTCTTC CASSYSQWEGGNEQFF
TRBJ2-2 TRBV10-2 once . TGCGCCAGCAGTTTCGGCGGGGAGCTGTTTTTT CASSFGGELFF
TRBJ2-7 TRBV7-6 . . TGTGCCAGCAGCTTAGCTCTAGGCGGGGACTACGAGCAGTACTTC CASSLALGGDYEQYF
TRBJ2-7 TRBV3-1/TRBV3-2 . . TGTGCCAGCAGCCCTCCTAGGGCGGGGAGCTACGAGCAGTACTTC CASSPPRAGSYEQYF
TRBJ2-2 TRBV27 . TRBD1 TGTGCCAGCAGTTTCCGGACAGGGGGCCCCTCGAACACCGGGGAGCTGTTTTTT CASSFRTGGPSNTGELFF
TRBJ1-3 TRBV30 . TRBD1 TGTGCCTGGAGTGTAAACAGGGGAGCTGGAAACACCATATATTTT CAWSVNRGAGNTIYF
TRBJ2-5 TRBV24-1 . TRBD2 TGTGCCACCAGCGACGATCTCCGGGGGGGAATGGAGACCCAGTACTTC CATSDDLRGGMETQYF
TRBJ1-2 TRBV29-1 . TRBD1 TGCAGCGTTGCCCCGGACAGGGCCCCATATGGCTACACCTTC CSVAPDRAPYGYTF
TRBJ2-3 TRBV10-3 . . TGTGCCATCAGTGAGTCAGGAGTCTACACAGATACGCAGTATTTT CAISESGVYTDTQYF
TRBJ1-2 TRBV25-1 . . TGTGCCAGCAGCCTGGGGCAGCTCAACTATGGCTACACCTTC CASSLGQLNYGYTF
TRBJ2-3 TRBV4-1 . TRBD2 TGCGCCAGCAGCCAAGATCGGGGGAGGGCCGGGACAGATACGCAGTATTTT CASSQDRGRAGTDTQYF
TRBJ1-6 TRBV14 . TRBD1 TGTGCCAGCAGCCATCAAACCGGGACAGGGACATTTAATAATTCACCCCTCCACTTT CASSHQTGTGTFNNSPLHF
TRBJ2-7 TRBV30 . TRBD1 TGTGCCTGGAGGGGACAGATCCCCGGGATCGAGCAGTACTTC CAWRGQIPGIEQYF
TRBJ1-1 TRBV7-3 . . TGTGCCAGCAGCTTAACGGCGGGCTTTGGAGCTTTCTTT CASSLTAGFGAFF
TRBJ2-2 TRBV7-2 . . TGTGCCAGCAGCTTAGGGGGGGGCCGTTACACCGGGGAGCTGTTTTTT CASSLGGGRYTGELFF
TRBJ2-3 TRBV3-1/TRBV3-2 . TRBD2 TGTGCCAGCACTCGTCGCGGGGGAGATACGCAGTATTTT CASTRRGGDTQYF
TRBJ1-2 TRBV28 . . TGTGCCAGCAGTCCTACAGGGTATTGGGGCTACACCTTC CASSPTGYWGYTF
TRBJ1-5 TRBV28 . . TGTGCCAGCAGTCCGGGGGTAGTCCAGCCCCAGCATTTT CASSPGVVQPQHF
TRBJ1-1 TRBV5-4 . TRBD1 TGTGCCAGCAGCGAGGGACAGGGGAGAGGCACTGAAGCTTTCTTT CASSEGQGRGTEAFF
TRBJ1-3 TRBV7-8 . . TGTGCCAGCACCTCACCCACGGGGAAATCTCGAAACACCATATATTTT CASTSPTGKSRNTIYF
TRBJ1-1 TRBV28 once . TGTGCCAGCAGTTTGGGTGAGAGGACTGAAGCTTTCTTT CASSLGERTEAFF
TRBJ1-5 TRBV6-6 few TRBD1 TGTGCCAGCAGTTACGGAATAGACAGGGGGAATCAGCCCCAGCATTTT CASSYGIDRGNQPQHF
TRBJ2-7 TRBV25-1 few . TGTGCCAGCACAGGAAACTCCTACGAGCAGTACTTC CASTGNSYEQYF
TRBJ1-4 TRBV30 . . TGTGCCTGGAGTTATGCCGGGTGGGAAAAACTGTTTTTT CAWSYAGWEKLFF
TRBJ2-1 TRBV4-2 . TRBD2 TGTGCCAGCAGCCCCACCACTAGCGGGGGCTACAATGAGCAGTTCTTC CASSPTTSGGYNEQFF
TRBJ2-1 TRBV6-5 . . TGTGCCAGCAGTTATTTGAAGGACAGTGAGCAGTTCTTC CASSYLKDSEQFF
TRBJ2-1 TRBV5-3 . . TGTGCCAGAAGCTGTAGAAGACTAGTAACTAACAATGAGCAGTTCTTC CARSCRRLVTNNEQFF
TRBJ1-2 TRBV6-5 . TRBD1 TGTGCCAGCAGTTTTCAGGGGGGCTCGGACGGCTACACCTTC CASSFQGGSDGYTF
TRBJ1-5 TRBV5-1 . . TGCGCCAGCAGCCGAACTGGGGGGGACAATCAGCCCCAGCATTTT CASSRTGGDNQPQHF
TRBJ2-1 TRBV7-2 . TRBD2 TGTGCCAGCAGCTTATTTCGGCGGGAGCAGGGTGAGCAGTTCTTC CASSLFRREQGEQFF
TRBJ1-1 TRBV28 . . TGTGCCAGCAGCCAGTCGGGCACTGAAGCTTTCTTT CASSQSGTEAFF
TRBJ1-3 TRBV6-5 few . TGTGCCAGCAGTAACCTCCCCAGCTCTGGAAACACCATATATTTT CASSNLPSSGNTIYF
TRBJ2-3 TRBV28 . . TGTGCCAGCAGTCCCAGGTCTAGCGAGTTCAAAGATACGCAGTATTTT CASSPRSSEFKDTQYF
TRBJ2-5 TRBV2 . TRBD2 TGTGCCAGCAGCGGCGGCCCGGCTAGCGGGATAGAGACCCAGTACTTC CASSGGPASGIETQYF
TRBJ1-6 TRBV6-1 . . TGTGCCAGCAGTGAAGAGCCGCAATCCTCACCCCTCCACTTT CASSEEPQSSPLHF
TRBJ2-1 TRBV3-1/TRBV3-2 . TRBD1 TGTGCCAGCAGCCAAGAGGGACAGGGGGCCCATGAGCAGTTCTTC CASSQEGQGAHEQFF
TRBJ1-1 TRBV24-1 . . TGTGCCACCAGATCCCGGAGCACTAACACTGAAGCTTTCTTT CATRSRSTNTEAFF